The present T cell receptor (beta chain) was sequenced within a study of CD8 T cells in Susac syndrome (dated by TCRdb to 2018 to 2020). As for the study more broadly: The study used repertoire sequencing to test whether antigen drove CD8+ T cell activation and differentiation in Susac syndrome. The study compared CD8+ T cell repertoire clonality among 11 to 12 healthy donors, approximately 14 Susac syndrome patients and roughly 15 multiple sclerosis patients.

To note about this clonotype: The antigen this receptor binds is unknown. No much larger clone is present one base from it, and per-base qualities are unavailable.

Peripheral blood CD8+ and CD4+ T cells from healthy donors, Susac syndrome patients and multiple sclerosis patients were profiled by high-throughput TCR beta sequencing. Multiple sclerosis controls were treatment-naive patients with stable or active relapsing-remitting disease fulfilling revised McDonald criteria. CD8+ TEMRA cells were enriched by FACS, while bulk CD8+ and CD4+ T cells were purified by magnetic negative isolation. Blood was collected in EDTA tubes and processed within 24 hours, with PBMCs isolated through density gradient centrifugation. PBMCs intended for TCR sequencing were cryopreserved in liquid nitrogen and thawed later in a water bath at 37 degrees C. The sorted or isolated CD4+, CD8+ and CD8+ TEMRA cells had a purity of 90% or higher. Beyond this particular receptor, the publication reports: The number of individuals in the TCR sequencing and HLA analysis was recognized as being relatively small.

RNA was extracted using the RNeasy kit, and about 0.5 to 1 microgram was reverse transcribed with random hexamers. The immunoSEQ multiplex PCR assay, which covers 54 Vbeta and 13 Jbeta segments, was used to amplify TCR beta CDR3 regions. PCR amplification bias was corrected using a synthetic template baseline for primer optimization and computational correction. In the paper's pipeline: Reads were annotated to V, D and J genes per IMGT and analyzed with immunoSEQ Analyzer, keeping only productive sequences. Clonality was computed as one minus Shannon entropy normalized by log2 of the number of productive unique sequences. For each patient and control, public and private clones were evaluated within the 100 most prevalent clones. Clones were defined as Susac-specific when absent from the healthy and MS cohorts, from some 1,100 published viral clones and from other ImmuneACCESS disease sequences. In TCRdb, the public reads were trimmed at Q25 with fastp and aligned with MiXCR, with productive beta chains retained. Each CDR3 protein gets just one entry, which takes the most common genes and DNA from the rows behind it. TCRdb's processing, not the study's, gives the V and J calls here. Recorded for this sample are fewer than 350,000 distinct CDR3 sequences; 70% to 90% of them occurred a single time. The top ten clones comprise around 0.18% of the sample.

The CDR3 numbers 13 residues from cysteine through phenylalanine. Only the CDR3 DNA stays, 39 bases, in frame from base 1. V was cut back by 6 bases and J by 8 bases, leaving a gap of 15 bases between them. Sequences SGHRS (CDR1) and YFSETQ (CDR2) are obtained from the germline V gene. Sequencing used CD8+ T cells from PBMCs. The TCR comes from a human donor with multiple sclerosis. This sequence uses TRBV5-1 and TRBJ2-1; the D gene remains uncertain. CDR3 region: CASMEVAYDEQFF. The DNA reads TGCGCCAGCATGGAAGTCGCTTATGATGAGCAGTTCTTC.